The clone carrying this T cell receptor beta chain was detected only once. The data were obtained in a study of cytomegalovirus exposure and HLA in healthy donors. This CDR3 region has 15 residues. Trimming took 2 bases from V and 7 from J, leaving 15 bases between them. Germline V gene lookup returns CDR1 SGHTA and CDR2 FQGNSA. The approximately 120-subject validation cohort, separate from the 666-subject first cohort, included the donors. Produced via immunoSEQ multiplex PCR; TCRdb's table is partial and in-frame only. The table records 120,000 to 150,000 clones, about 89% of them present only once.

Sequencing was done on a sample of PBMCs. The J gene is TRBJ2-1, the V gene TRBV7-2; D perhaps matches TRBD2 (5 bases). The origin of this receptor is a young man in good health and CMV-seronegative. CDR3: CASSLSSGSGNEQFF. Here the CDR3 DNA reads TGTGCCAGCAGCTTAAGTTCGGGCTCGGGGAATGAGCAGTTCTTC.